This note documents a single T cell receptor (beta chain) sequence. This may be a read error, as it is one base from a much larger clone. The data originate from a study of tumor-infiltrating lymphocytes in primary liver carcinoma. Overall study: Both sexes were represented among patients, who were 30 to 69 years old. Tumor stage was T1-T3 N0M0, and tumor size was 4.2 to 10 cm across.

The CDR3 has 14 residues. Germline CDR1 MDHEN, CDR2 SYDVKM. Using a constant-region primer together with ProtoScript II reverse transcriptase, TCR beta cDNA was made from about 500 ng of total RNA. A slightly modified ARM-PCR protocol with three nested multiplex PCR rounds produced these TCR beta libraries. TRBV1-TRBV30 forward primers paired with a C-beta reverse primer were used in the first two PCR rounds, which ran roughly 9 cycles each. TCRdb analysed the multiplex PCR reads with MiXCR anew, one entry per CDR3 protein. The sample contains about 64,000 distinct CDR3 sequences, about 65% of which appear only once. It was from approximately 22-30 mg of unsorted bulk tissue that RNA and DNA were co-extracted. Each tumor was sampled at four poles and its centre.

The TCR comes from a man in his forties or fifties with primary liver carcinoma and hepatitis B virus infection. The sample comprised liver tumor tissue from sampling region 4. Subset meaning: tumor region T4, right-lateral pole. This sequence joins TRBV28 and TRBJ1-5; TRBD1 is a possible D gene (6 bases). The CDR3 nucleotides are TGTGTCAGCAGGCTCACAGGGTCGACTCAGCCCCAACATTTT. This gives the protein CVSRLTGSTQPQHF.